This T cell receptor beta chain was sequenced for a study of blood T cell repertoires in COVID-19. Assay used: immunoSEQ multiplex PCR; TCRdb lists only in-frame clones, some missing. Of roughly 160,000 clones in the sample, approximately 80% were seen once. Participants' reported clinical history set cohort assignment. Symptom resolution, clearance, or two negative PCRs marked donors in Cohort 3 as recovered. Germline loops: CDR1 SNHLY, CDR2 FYNNEI. Trimming removed 2 bases at V and 6 bases at J, with 8 bases between. The CDR3 is made up of 13 amino acids. The gene calls are TRBV2 and TRBJ1-5; the D is unclear. The origin of this receptor is a woman aged 55-69 years who had recovered from COVID-19. Specimen: PBMCs or T cells enriched from blood (not recorded which). CDR3 in DNA: TGTGCCAGCAGTGAAAGAGGTGCTCAGCCCCAGCATTTT. Amino acid sequence: CASSERGAQPQHF.